This T cell receptor (beta chain) was captured by sequencing in a study of T cell changes during pregnancy in multiple sclerosis. CDR1 and CDR2 (germline): WSHSY, SAAADI. The CDR3 consists of 14 residues. Germline trimming cut 7 bases from V and 4 bases from J; bases unmatched to any gene: 9. This table comes from immunoSEQ multiplex PCR, and its TCRdb copy is limited to in-frame clones, with some not included. The sample has more than 35,000 clones, more than 90% seen once. V gene TRBV10-2 combines with J gene TRBJ2-7; TRBD1 agrees at 8 bases. This receptor was obtained from a female donor with multiple sclerosis, enrolled in a pregnancy study. The sample here was CD8+ T cells from peripheral blood mononuclear cells, taken after pregnancy. CDR3 DNA: TGCGCCAGCAACACAGGGGGACAGATTTACGAGCAGTACTTC. Translated: CASNTGGQIYEQYF.